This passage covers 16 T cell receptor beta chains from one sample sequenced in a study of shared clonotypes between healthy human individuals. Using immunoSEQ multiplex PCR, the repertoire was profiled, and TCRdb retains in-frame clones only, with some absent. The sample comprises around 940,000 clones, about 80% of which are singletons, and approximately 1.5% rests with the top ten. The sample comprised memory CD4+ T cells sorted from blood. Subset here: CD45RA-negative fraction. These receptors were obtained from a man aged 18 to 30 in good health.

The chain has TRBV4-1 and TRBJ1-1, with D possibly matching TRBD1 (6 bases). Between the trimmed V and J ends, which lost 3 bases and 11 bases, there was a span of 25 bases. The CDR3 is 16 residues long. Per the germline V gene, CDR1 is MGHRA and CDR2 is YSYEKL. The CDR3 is CASSQASSGTQLRAFF. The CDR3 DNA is TGCGCCAGCAGCCAGGCAAGCTCCGGGACACAGTTGAGGGCTTTCTTT.

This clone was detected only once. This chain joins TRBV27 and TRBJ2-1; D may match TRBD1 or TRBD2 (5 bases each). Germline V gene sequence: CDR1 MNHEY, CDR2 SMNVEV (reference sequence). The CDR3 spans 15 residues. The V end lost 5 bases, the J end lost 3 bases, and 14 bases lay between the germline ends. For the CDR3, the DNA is TGTGCCAGCAGTGTCCCGGGACGGATCTACAATGAGCAGTTCTTC. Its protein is CASSVPGRIYNEQFF.

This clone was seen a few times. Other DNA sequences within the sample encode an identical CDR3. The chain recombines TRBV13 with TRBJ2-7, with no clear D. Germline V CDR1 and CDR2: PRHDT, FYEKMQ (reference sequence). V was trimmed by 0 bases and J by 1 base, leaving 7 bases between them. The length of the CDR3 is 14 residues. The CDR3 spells CASSLGHLSYEQYF. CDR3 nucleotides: TGTGCCAGCAGCTTAGGGCACTTGTCCTACGAGCAGTACTTC.

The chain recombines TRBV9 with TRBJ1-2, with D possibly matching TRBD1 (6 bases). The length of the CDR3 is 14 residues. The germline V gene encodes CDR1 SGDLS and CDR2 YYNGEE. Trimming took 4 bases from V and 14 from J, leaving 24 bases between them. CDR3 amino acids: CASSSRGGPSLVTF. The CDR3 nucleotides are TGTGCCAGCAGCTCCCGAGGGGGACCCTCCTTAGTAACCTTC.

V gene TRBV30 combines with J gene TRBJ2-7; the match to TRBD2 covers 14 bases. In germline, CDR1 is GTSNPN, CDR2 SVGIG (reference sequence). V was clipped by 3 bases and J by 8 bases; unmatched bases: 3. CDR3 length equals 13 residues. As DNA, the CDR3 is TGTGCCTGGAGGGGACTAGCGGGGGATAAGCAGTACTTC. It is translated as CAWRGLAGDKQYF. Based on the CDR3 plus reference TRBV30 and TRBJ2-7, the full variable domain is SQTIHQWPATLVQPVGSPLSLECTVEGTSNPNLYWYRQAAGRGLQLLFYSVGIGQISSEVPQNLSASRPQDRQFILSSKKLLLSDSGFYLCAWRGLAGDKQYFGPGTRLTVT.

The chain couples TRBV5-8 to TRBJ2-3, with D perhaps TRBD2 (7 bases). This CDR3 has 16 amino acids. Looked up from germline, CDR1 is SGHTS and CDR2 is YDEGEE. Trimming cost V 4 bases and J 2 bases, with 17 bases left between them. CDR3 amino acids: CASSLPGGGATDTQYF. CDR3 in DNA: TGTGCCAGCAGCCTCCCAGGAGGGGGGGCCACAGATACGCAGTATTTT.

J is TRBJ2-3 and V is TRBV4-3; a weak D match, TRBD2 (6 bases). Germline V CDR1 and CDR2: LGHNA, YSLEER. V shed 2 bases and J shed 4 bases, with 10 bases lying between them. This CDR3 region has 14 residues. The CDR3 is CASSQSAGSDTQYF. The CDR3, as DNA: TGCGCCAGCAGCCAAAGCGCGGGGTCAGATACGCAGTATTTT.

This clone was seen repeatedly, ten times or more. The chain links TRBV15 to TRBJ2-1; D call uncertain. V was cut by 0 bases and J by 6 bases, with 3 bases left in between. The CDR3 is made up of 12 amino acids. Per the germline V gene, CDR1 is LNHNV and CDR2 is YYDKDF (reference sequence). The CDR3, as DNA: TGTGCCACCAGCAGAGATGTCAATGAGCAGTTCTTC. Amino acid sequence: CATSRDVNEQFF. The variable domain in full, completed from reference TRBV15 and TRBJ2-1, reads DAMVIQNPRYQVTQFGKPVTLSCSQTLNHNVMYWYQQKSSQAPKLLFHYYDKDFNNEADTPDNFQSRRPNTSFCFLDIRSPGLGDTAMYLCATSRDVNEQFFGPGTRLTVL.

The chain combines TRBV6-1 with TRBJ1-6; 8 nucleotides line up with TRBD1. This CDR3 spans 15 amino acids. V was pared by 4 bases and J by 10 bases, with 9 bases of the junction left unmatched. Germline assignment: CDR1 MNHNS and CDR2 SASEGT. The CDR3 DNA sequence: TGTGCCAGCAGTGGAGCCCGGACAGGGTGGTCACCCCTCCACTTT. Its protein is CASSGARTGWSPLHF.

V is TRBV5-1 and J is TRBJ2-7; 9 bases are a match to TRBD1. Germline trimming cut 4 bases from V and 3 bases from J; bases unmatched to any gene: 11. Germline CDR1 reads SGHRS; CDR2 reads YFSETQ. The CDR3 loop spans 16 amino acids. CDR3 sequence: CASSPGGTGTIYEQYF. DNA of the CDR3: TGCGCCAGCAGCCCAGGGGGGACAGGGACAATCTACGAGCAGTACTTC.

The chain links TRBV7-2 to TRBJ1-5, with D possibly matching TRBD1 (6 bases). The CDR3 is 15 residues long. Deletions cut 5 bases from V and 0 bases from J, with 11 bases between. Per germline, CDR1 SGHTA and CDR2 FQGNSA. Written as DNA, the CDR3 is TGTGCCAGCAGCCAACAGGGTTATAGCAATCAGCCCCAGCATTTT. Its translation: CASSQQGYSNQPQHF.

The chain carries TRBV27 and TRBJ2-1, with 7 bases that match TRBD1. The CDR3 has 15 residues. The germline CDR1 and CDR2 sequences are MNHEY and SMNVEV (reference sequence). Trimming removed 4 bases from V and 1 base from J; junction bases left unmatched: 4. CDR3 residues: CASSSDRASYNEQFF. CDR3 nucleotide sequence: TGTGCCAGCAGTTCCGACAGGGCGTCCTACAATGAGCAGTTCTTC.

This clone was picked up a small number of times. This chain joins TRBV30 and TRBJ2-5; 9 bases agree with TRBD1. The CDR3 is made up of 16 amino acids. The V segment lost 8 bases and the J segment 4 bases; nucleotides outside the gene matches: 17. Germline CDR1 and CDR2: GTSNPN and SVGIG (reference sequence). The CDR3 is CAIRLTGTGWGETQYF. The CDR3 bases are TGTGCCATACGACTGACCGGGACAGGGTGGGGAGAGACCCAGTACTTC.

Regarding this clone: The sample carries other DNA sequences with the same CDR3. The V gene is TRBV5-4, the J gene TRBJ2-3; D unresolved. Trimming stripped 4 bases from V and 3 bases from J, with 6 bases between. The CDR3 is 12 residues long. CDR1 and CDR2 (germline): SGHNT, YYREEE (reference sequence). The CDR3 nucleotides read TGTGCCAGCAGCCTTAATACAGATACGCAGTATTTT. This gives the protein CASSLNTDTQYF.

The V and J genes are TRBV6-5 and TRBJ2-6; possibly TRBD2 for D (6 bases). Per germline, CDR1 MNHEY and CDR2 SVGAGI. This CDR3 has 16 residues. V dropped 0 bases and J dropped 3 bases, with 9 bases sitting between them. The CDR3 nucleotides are TGTGCCAGCAGTTACTCGAGGGACTTTGGGGCCAACGTCCTGACTTTC. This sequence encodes CASSYSRDFGANVLTF.

The CDR3 sequence is CASSFVGGGYTF. CDR3 sequence (DNA): TGTGCCAGCAGTTTTGTGGGAGGTGGCTACACCTTC. The chain is built from TRBV27 and TRBJ1-2; D call uncertain. CDR3 length equals 12 residues. With 3 bases removed from V and 7 bases from J, the gap between germline ends came to 9 bases. Germline V CDR1 and CDR2: MNHEY, SMNVEV (reference sequence).